This TCR beta chain was found in a study of T cell responses to AZD1222 COVID-19 vaccine. Combined were second doses at about 4 or about 12 weeks. Assay: immunoSEQ multiplex PCR; the TCRdb copy retains only in-frame clones and omits some. The table has 80,000 or so clones, roughly nine tenths seen once. About this clone: The antigen is undetermined. Other DNA sequences within the sample encode an identical CDR3.

General study findings and limits: There were vaccine-associated CD4 TCRs across spike, dominant at 160-218 and 743-854. A rise in Spike-specific TCR breadth and depth followed two AZD1222 doses. Just 6 or 7 people given AZD1222 tested seropositive at baseline.

The clonotype was recovered from an adult who received the AZD1222 COVID-19 vaccine. The specimen comprised peripheral blood, sampled 28 days after the second AZD1222 dose.

CDR3 region: CASSYRGDSGNTIYF. CDR3 DNA: TGTGCCAGCAGTTATCGGGGAGACTCTGGAAACACCATATATTTT. The chain employs TRBV6-5 and TRBJ1-3; D remains ambiguous. CDR3 length equals 15 residues. Trimming stripped 3 bases from V and 0 bases from J, with 9 bases between. CDR1 is MNHEY, CDR2 SVGAGI, per germline.